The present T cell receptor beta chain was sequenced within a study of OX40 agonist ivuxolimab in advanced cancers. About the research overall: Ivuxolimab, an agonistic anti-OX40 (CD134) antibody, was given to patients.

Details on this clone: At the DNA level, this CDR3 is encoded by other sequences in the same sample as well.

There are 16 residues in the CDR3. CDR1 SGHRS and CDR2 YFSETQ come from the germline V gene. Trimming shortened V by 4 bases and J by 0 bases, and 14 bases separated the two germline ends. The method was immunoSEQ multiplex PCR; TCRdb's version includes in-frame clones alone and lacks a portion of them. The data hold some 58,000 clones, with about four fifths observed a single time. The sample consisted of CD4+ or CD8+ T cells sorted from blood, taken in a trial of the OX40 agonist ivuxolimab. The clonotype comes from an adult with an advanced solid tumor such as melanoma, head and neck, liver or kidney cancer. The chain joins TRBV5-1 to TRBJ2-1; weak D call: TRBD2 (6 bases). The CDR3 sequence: CASSKFSGSSYNEQFF. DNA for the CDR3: TGCGCCAGCAGCAAGTTTAGCGGAAGCTCCTACAATGAGCAGTTCTTC. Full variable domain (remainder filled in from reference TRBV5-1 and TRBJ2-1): KAGVTQTPRYLIKTRGQQVTLSCSPISGHRSVSWYQQTPGQGLQFLFEYFSETQRNKGNFPGRFSGRQFSNSRSEMNVSTLELGDSALYLCASSKFSGSSYNEQFFGPGTRLTVL.